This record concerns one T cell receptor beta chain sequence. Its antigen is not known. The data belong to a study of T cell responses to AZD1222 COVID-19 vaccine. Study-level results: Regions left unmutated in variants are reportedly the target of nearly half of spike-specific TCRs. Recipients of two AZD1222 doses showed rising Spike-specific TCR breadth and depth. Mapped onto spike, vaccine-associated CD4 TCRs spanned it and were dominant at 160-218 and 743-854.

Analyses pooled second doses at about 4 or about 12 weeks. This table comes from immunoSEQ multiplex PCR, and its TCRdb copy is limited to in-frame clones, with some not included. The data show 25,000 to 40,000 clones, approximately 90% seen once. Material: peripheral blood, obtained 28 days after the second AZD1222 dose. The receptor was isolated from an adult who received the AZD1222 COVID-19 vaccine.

The CDR3 DNA is TGTGCCAGCAGACTAGCCATCGACACTGAAGCTTTCTTT. Translating it yields CASRLAIDTEAFF. The V and J genes are TRBV6-5 and TRBJ1-1; no definite D call. With 6 bases removed from V and 3 bases from J, the gap between germline ends came to 11 bases. This CDR3 region has 13 residues. The germline V gene has CDR1 MNHEY and CDR2 SVGAGI.